Sequencing of this TCR beta chain was carried out in a study of blood T cell repertoires in COVID-19. Looking at the study overall: The study counted Cohort 3 donors as recovered given two negative PCRs, clearance, or symptom resolution. Both acute and convalescent COVID-19 samples were obtained from the United States, Italy and Spain. The analysed material was cDNA or gDNA that came from T cells, B-cell-depleted T cells, or PBMCs.

Clinical histories supplied by participants themselves formed the basis of cohort assignment. There are 15 residues in the CDR3. V shed 4 bases, J shed 7 bases, and the junction held 8 bases outside the gene matches. Germline V lookup: CDR1 SGHRS, CDR2 YFSETQ. Assay: immunoSEQ multiplex PCR; the TCRdb copy retains only in-frame clones and omits some. The table lists 330,000 or so clones, 70% to 90% of them singletons. This chain links TRBV5-1 with TRBJ1-6; TRBD1 aligns across 7 bases. Sequenced sample: PBMCs or T cells enriched from blood (not recorded which). The sequence derives from a man aged 35 to 55 in a cohort exposed to, infected with or recovered from COVID-19 (not recorded which). CDR3 protein: CASSDRQGNNSPLHF. CDR3 in DNA: TGCGCCAGCAGCGACCGACAGGGTAACAATTCACCCCTCCACTTT.